This T cell receptor beta chain was recorded in a study of cytomegalovirus exposure and HLA in healthy donors. Vbeta (60) and Jbeta (13) primers were used in the PCR. The repertoire was sequenced with immunoSEQ multiplex PCR; TCRdb's copy has only in-frame clones and lacks some. Its listing shows about 49,000 clones. The CDR3 has 16 amino acids. Trimming cost V 4 bases and J 1 base; bases outside gene matches: 9. Per the germline V gene, CDR1 is MNHEY and CDR2 is SMNVEV (reference sequence). The material sequenced was PBMCs. The TCR was taken from a man between 18 and 35 years old in good health and CMV-seropositive. The chain combines TRBV27 with TRBJ2-5; TRBD2 aligns across 7 bases. CDR3 sequence: CASSSARTSLQETQYF. The CDR3 DNA reads TGTGCCAGCAGTTCGGCAAGGACTAGTCTCCAAGAGACCCAGTACTTC.